This is a list of T cell receptor beta chains from one sample in a study of T cell responses to AZD1222 COVID-19 vaccine. The protocol was immunoSEQ multiplex PCR, while the TCRdb copy is restricted to in-frame clones and leaves out a portion. This table has 110,000 to 150,000 clones, around 93% appearing once. This sample comprised peripheral blood, obtained 28 days after the second AZD1222 dose. Receptors originate from an adult who received the AZD1222 COVID-19 vaccine. The CDR3 runs from the conserved cysteine through the conserved F or W. D genes are given only for firm matches. Rows give clone size only sometimes, using once, few, many, or a class for an expanded clone.

size	D	length	V	J	DNA	CDR3
-	TRBD1	14	TRBV9	TRBJ1-6	TGTGCCAGCAGCAACCGGGACAGGGGTTCACCCCTCCACTTT	CASSNRDRGSPLHF
-	-	14	TRBV19	TRBJ2-7	TGTGCCAGTAGTAGCGGGGCAGGGGCGGACGAGCAGTACTTC	CASSSGAGADEQYF
-	-	14	TRBV9	TRBJ1-4	TGTGCCAGCAGCGTGAAAGTGAGGGATGAAAAACTGTTTTTT	CASSVKVRDEKLFF
-	-	14	TRBV6-2/TRBV6-3	TRBJ2-7	TGTGCCAGCAGTCTGAGGGGCGTCTCCTACGAGCAGTACTTC	CASSLRGVSYEQYF
-	-	14	TRBV27	TRBJ2-7	TGTGCCAGCAGTTTAAAGGGGCTCGTGTACGAGCAGTACTTC	CASSLKGLVYEQYF
-	-	14	TRBV18	TRBJ1-5	TGTGCCAGCTCACCAGGACAAGGCCCTGGGCCCCAGCATTTT	CASSPGQGPGPQHF
-	-	14	TRBV7-3	TRBJ1-1	TGTGCCAGCAGGTCCGGGCCTAGAATAGCTGAAGCTTTCTTT	CASRSGPRIAEAFF
-	TRBD2	14	TRBV7-3	TRBJ2-2	TGTGCCAGCAGCTTCACTAGCGGGACCGGGGAGCTGTTTTTT	CASSFTSGTGELFF
few	-	12	TRBV7-8	TRBJ2-7	TGTGCCAGCAGCCTTCCGGGGGACGAGCAGTACTTC	CASSLPGDEQYF
-	-	16	TRBV6-2/TRBV6-3	TRBJ2-6	TGTGCCAGCAGCTGGGACACCTCGAAGAGGGCCAACGTCCTGACTTTC	CASSWDTSKRANVLTF
once	-	12	TRBV30	TRBJ2-7	TGTGCCCAGAGCGGGCCCACCTACGAGCAGTACTTC	CAQSGPTYEQYF
-	TRBD1	15	TRBV19	TRBJ1-5	TGTGCCAGTAGCCGACAGGGCGAGGGCAATCAGCCCCAGCATTTT	CASSRQGEGNQPQHF